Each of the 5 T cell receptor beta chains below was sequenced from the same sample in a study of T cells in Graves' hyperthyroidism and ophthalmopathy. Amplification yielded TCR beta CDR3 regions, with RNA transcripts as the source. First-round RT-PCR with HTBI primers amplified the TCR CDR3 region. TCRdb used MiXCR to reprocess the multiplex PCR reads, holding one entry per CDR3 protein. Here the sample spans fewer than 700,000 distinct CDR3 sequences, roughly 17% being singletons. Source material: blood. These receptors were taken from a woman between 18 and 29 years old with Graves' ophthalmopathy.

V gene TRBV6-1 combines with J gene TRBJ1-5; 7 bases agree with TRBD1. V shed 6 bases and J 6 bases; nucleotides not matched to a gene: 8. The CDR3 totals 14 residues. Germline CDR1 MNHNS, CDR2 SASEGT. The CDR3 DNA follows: TGTGCCAGCAGGACCCAGACAGGGAGTCAGCCCCAGCATTTT. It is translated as CASRTQTGSQPQHF.

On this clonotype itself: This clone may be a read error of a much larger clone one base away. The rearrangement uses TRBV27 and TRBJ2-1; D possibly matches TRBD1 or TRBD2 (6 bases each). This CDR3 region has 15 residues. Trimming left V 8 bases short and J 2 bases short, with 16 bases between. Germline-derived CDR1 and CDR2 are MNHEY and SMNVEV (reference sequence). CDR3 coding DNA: TGTGCCAGCGGGCCACTGGAGGGGGCCTACAATGAGCAGTTCTTC. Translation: CASGPLEGAYNEQFF.

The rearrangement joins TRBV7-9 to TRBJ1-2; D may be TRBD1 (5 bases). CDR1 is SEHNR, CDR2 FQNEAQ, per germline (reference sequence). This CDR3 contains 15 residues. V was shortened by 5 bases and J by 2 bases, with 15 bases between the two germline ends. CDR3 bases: TGTGCCAGCAGCCTTACGTACAGGCAGAACTATGGCTACACCTTC. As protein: CASSLTYRQNYGYTF. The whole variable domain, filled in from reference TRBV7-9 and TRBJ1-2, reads DTGVSQNPRHKITKRGQNVTFRCDPISEHNRLYWYRQTLGQGPEFLTYFQNEAQLEKSRLLSDRFSAERPKGSFSTLEIQRTEQGDSAMYLCASSLTYRQNYGYTFGSGTRLTVV.

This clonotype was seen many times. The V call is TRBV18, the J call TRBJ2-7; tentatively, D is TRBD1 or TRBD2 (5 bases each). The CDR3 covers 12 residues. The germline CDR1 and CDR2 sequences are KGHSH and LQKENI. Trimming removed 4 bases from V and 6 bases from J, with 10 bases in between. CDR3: CASSRDAFEQYF. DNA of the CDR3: TGTGCCAGCTCACGGGACGCCTTCGAGCAGTACTTC.

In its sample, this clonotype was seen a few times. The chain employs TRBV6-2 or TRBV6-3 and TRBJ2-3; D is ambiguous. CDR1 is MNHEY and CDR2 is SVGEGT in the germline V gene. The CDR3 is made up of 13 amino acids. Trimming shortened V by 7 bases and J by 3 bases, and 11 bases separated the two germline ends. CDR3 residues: CASTLFSTDTQYF. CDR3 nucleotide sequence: TGTGCCAGCACACTTTTTTCTACAGATACGCAGTATTTT.